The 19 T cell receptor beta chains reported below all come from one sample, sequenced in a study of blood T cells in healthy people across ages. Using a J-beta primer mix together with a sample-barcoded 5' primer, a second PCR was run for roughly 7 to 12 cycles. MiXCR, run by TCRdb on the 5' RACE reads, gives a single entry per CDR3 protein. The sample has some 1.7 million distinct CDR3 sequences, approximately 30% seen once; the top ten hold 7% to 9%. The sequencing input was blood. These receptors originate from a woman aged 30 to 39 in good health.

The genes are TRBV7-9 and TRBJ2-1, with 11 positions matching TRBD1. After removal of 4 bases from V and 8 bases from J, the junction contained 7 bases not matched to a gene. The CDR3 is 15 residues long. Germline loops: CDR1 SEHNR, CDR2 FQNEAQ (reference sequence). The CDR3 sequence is CASSSWTGGADEQFF. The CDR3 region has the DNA TGTGCCAGCAGCTCATGGACAGGGGGCGCAGATGAGCAGTTCTTC.

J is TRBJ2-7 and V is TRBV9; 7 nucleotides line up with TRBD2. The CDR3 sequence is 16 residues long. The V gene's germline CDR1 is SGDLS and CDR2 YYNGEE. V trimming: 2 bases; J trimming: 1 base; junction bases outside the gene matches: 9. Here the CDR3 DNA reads TGTGCCAGCAGCGTTGCCGGGGGGTTAGGATCCTACGAGCAGTACTTC. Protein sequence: CASSVAGGLGSYEQYF.

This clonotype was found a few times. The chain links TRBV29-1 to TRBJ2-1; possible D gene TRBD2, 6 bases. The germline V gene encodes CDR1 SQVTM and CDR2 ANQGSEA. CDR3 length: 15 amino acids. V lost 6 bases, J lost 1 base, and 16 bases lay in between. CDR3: CSVRRGRPSYNEQFF. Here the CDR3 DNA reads TGCAGCGTAAGGAGGGGCAGACCTTCCTACAATGAGCAGTTCTTC.

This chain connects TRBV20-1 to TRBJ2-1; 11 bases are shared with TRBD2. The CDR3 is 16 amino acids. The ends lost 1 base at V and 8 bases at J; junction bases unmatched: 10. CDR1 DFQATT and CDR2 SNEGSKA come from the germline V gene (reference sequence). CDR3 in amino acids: CSARVRSGLAVYEQFF. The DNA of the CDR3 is TGCAGTGCTAGAGTCCGTTCGGGACTAGCGGTGTATGAGCAGTTCTTC.

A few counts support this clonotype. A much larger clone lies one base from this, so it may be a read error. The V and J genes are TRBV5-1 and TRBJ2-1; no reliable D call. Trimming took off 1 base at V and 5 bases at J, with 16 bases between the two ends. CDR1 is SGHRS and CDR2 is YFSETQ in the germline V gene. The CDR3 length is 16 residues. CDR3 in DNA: TGCGCCAGCAGCTTGCCAGGCAACGATGGAAACAATGAGCAGTTCTTC. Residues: CASSLPGNDGNNEQFF.

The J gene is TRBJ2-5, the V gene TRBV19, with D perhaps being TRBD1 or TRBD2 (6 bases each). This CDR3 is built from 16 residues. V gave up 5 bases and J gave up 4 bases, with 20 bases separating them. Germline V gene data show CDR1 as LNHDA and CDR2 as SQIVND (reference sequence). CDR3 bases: TGTGCCAGTAGTCGTGTCCCGGGGGCGATCGGAGAGACCCAGTACTTC. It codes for CASSRVPGAIGETQYF.

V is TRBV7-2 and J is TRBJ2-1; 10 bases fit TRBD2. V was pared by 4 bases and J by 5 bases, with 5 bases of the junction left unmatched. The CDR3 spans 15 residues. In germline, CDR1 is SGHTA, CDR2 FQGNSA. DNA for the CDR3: TGTGCCAGCAGCTCCTGGACTAGCGGTCACAATGAGCAGTTCTTC. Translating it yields CASSSWTSGHNEQFF.

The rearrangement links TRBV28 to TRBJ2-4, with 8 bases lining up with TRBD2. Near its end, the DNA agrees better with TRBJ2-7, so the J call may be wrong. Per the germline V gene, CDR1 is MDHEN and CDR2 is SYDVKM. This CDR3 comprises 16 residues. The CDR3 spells CASRRRDGLASYEQYF. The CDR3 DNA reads TGTGCCAGCAGACGTCGGGACGGACTAGCCTCCTACGAGCAGTACTTC.

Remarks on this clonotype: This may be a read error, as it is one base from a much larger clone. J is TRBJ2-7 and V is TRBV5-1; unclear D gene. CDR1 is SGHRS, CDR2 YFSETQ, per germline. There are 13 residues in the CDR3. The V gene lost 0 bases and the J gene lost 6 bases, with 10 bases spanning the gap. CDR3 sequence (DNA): TGCGCCAGCAGCTTGGAAGCCCTCCGCGAGCAGTACTTC. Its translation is CASSLEALREQYF.

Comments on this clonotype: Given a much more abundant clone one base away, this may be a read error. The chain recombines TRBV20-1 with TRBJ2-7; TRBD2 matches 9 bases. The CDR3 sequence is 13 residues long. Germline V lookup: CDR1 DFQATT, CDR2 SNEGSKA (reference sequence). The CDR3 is CSADSGSSCEQYF. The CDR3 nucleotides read TGCAGTGCTGATAGCGGGAGCTCCTGCGAGCAGTACTTC.

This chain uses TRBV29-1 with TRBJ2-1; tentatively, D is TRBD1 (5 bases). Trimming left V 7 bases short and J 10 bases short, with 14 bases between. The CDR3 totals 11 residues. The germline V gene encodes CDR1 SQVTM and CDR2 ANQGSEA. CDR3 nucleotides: TGCAGCGGCGGACAAGTCTACGAGCAGTTCTTC. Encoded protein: CSGGQVYEQFF.

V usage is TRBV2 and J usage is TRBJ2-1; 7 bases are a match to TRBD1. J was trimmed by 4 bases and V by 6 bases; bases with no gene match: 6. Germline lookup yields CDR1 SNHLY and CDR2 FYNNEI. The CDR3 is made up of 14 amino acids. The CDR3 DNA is TGTGCCAGCAGGGAACAGGGACAGTACAATGAGCAGTTCTTC. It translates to CASREQGQYNEQFF.

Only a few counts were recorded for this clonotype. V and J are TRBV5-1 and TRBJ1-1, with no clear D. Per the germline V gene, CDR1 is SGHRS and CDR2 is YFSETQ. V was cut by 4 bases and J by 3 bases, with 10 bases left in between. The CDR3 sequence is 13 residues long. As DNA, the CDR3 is TGCGCCAGCAGCCGCAGCCTCCACACTGAAGCTTTCTTT. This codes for CASSRSLHTEAFF.

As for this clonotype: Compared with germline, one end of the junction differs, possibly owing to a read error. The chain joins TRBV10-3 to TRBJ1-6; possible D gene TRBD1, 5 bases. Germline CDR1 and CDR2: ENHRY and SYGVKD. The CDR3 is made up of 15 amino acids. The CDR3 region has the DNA TGTGCTATCAGGGAGTTTGAACTAGATAATTCACCCCTCCACTTT. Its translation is CAIREFELDNSPLHF.

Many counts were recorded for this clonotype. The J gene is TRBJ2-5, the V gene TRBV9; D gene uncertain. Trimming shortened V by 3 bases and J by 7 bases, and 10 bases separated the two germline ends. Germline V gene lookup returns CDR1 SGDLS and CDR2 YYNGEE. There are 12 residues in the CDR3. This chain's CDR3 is CASSANLGTQYF. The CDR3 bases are TGTGCCAGCAGCGCGAACTTGGGGACCCAGTACTTC.

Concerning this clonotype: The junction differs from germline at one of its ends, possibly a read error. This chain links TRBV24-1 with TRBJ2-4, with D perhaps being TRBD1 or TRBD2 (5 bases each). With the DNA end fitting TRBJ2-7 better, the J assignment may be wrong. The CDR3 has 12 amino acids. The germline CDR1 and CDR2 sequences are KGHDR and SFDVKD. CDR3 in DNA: TGTACCACCAGTGATTTTGGGGGCGAGCAGTACTTC. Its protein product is CTTSDFGGEQYF.

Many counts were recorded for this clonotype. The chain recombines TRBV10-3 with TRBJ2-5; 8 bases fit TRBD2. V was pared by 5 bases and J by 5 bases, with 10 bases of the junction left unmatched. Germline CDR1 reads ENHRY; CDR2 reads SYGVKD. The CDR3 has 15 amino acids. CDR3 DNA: TGTGCCATCAGTCGTAGCGGGGCCTCTGAGGAGACCCAGTACTTC. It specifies CAISRSGASEETQYF.

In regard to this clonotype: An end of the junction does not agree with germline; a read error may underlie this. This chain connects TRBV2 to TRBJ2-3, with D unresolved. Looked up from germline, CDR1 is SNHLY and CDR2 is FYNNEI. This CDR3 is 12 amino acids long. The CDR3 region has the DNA TGTGCCAGCAGTGTTACGGTGAATACGCACTATTTT. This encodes CASSVTVNTHYF.

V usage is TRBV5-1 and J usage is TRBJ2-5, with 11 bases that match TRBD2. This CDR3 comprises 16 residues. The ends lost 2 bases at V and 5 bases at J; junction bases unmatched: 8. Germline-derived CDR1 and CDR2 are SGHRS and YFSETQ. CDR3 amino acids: CASSFRLAGSRETQYF. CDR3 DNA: TGCGCCAGCAGCTTTCGACTAGCGGGATCTCGGGAGACCCAGTACTTC.